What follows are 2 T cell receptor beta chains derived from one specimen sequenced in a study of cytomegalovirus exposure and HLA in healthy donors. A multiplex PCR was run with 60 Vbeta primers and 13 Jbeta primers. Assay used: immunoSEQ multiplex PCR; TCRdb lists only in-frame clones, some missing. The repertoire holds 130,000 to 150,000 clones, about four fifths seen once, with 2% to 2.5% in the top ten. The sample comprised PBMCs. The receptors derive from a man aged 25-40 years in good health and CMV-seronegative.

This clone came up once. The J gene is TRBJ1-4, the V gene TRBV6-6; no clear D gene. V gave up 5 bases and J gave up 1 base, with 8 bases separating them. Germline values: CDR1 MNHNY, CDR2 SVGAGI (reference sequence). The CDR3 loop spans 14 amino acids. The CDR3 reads CASSPGITNEKLFF. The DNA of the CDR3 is TGTGCCAGCAGTCCCGGTATAACTAATGAAAAACTGTTTTTT.

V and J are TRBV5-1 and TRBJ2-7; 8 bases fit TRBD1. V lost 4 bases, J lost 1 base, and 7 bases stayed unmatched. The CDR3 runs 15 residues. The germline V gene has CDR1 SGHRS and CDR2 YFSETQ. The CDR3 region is CASSPGQGSSYEQYF. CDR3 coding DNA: TGCGCCAGCAGCCCTGGACAGGGATCATCCTACGAGCAGTACTTC.